This entry is about one T cell receptor beta chain. Its target is not known. Profiled with immunoSEQ multiplex PCR; TCRdb holds only in-frame clones, not every one. Of about 100,000 clones in the sample, roughly nine tenths were seen once. This specimen belongs to a study of graft-versus-host responses after intestinal transplantation. General study findings and limits: Recipient-marrow GvH clones were detected, some having first appeared in ileum or blood. Graft-donor T cell macrochimerism in patients accompanied high graft-versus-host to host-versus-graft clonal ratios in allografts.

This CDR3 comprises 15 residues. Trimming shortened V by 0 bases and J by 2 bases, and 12 bases separated the two germline ends. Germline CDR1 and CDR2: SGHRS and YFSETQ. The genes are TRBV5-1 and TRBJ2-7, with unresolved D. Material: unstimulated CD4+ T cells sorted from spleen or lymph node cells, obtained before transplant. This TCR was recovered from a human donor who was the organ donor for an intestinal transplant. The CDR3 here is CASSLGAELPYEQYF. CDR3 nucleotides: TGCGCCAGCAGCTTGGGAGCTGAGCTCCCCTACGAGCAGTACTTC.